Listed below are T cell receptor beta chains from one sample, sequenced in a study of blood T cell repertoires in COVID-19. TCRdb's table, derived via immunoSEQ multiplex PCR, lists solely in-frame clones and lacks some. The sample includes about 250,000 clones, about four fifths of them seen just once. Sequences were obtained from peripheral blood. The receptors were sampled from a man older than 75 with acute or convalescent COVID-19. The CDR3 runs from the conserved cysteine through the conserved F or W. The order of the fields is V gene, clone size, D gene, J gene, CDR3 protein, CDR3 DNA. The D gene is left open where the match is weak. Size tells how often a clone was seen (once, few, many) or the class of an expanded clone, and some rows leave it out.

TRBV9	few	TRBD2	TRBJ2-1	CASSAGERGNEQFF	TGTGCCAGCAGCGCCGGCGAGCGGGGGAATGAGCAGTTCTTC
TRBV5-1	.	TRBD2	TRBJ2-3	CASSLVIAGGGDTQYF	TGCGCCAGCAGCTTGGTAATAGCGGGAGGGGGAGATACGCAGTATTTT
TRBV2	once	TRBD1	TRBJ1-2	CASSAGGQGASYGYTF	TGTGCCAGCAGTGCGGGTGGGCAGGGGGCCTCCTATGGCTACACCTTC
TRBV28	.	TRBD1	TRBJ1-1	CASSPWTGRETEAFF	TGTGCCAGCAGTCCTTGGACAGGGAGGGAAACTGAAGCTTTCTTT
TRBV9	.	.	TRBJ2-7	CASSVGQGPYEQYF	TGTGCCAGCAGCGTAGGGCAGGGTCCCTACGAGCAGTACTTC
TRBV3-1/TRBV3-2	once	.	TRBJ1-1	CASSLDKIYGAFF	TGTGCCAGCAGCCTAGATAAAATTTACGGAGCTTTCTTT
TRBV30	once	.	TRBJ1-5	CAWSKGQGGVWSNQPQHF	TGTGCCTGGAGTAAGGGGCAAGGGGGGGTCTGGAGCAATCAGCCCCAGCATTTT
TRBV10-3	.	TRBD1	TRBJ1-2	CAISLQGAGGYTF	TGTGCCATCAGCCTACAGGGGGCGGGGGGCTACACCTTC
TRBV5-5	few	.	TRBJ2-7	CASSSDFYEQYF	TGTGCCAGCAGCTCTGACTTTTACGAGCAGTACTTC
TRBV6-1	few	TRBD1	TRBJ1-1	CASSDGTGGTEAFF	TGTGCCAGCAGTGATGGGACAGGGGGGACTGAAGCTTTCTTT
TRBV5-1	.	.	TRBJ2-7	CASNLKGPTYEQYF	TGCGCCAGCAATCTAAAGGGGCCTACCTACGAGCAGTACTTC
TRBV28	few	TRBD2	TRBJ2-7	CASSYRRGWTSGGDF	TGTGCCAGCAGCTACCGTCGGGGATGGACTAGCGGGGGAGACTTC
TRBV28	.	TRBD1	TRBJ2-4	CARQKDRGAKNIQYF	TGTGCCCGCCAGAAGGACAGGGGGGCCAAAAACATTCAGTACTTC
TRBV2	.	.	TRBJ2-7	CATSRGLTNYEQYF	TGTGCCACCAGCAGAGGACTAACGAACTACGAGCAGTACTTC
TRBV2	.	.	TRBJ2-3	CASNRFGDTQYF	TGTGCCAGCAACAGGTTCGGAGATACGCAGTATTTT
TRBV11-2	.	TRBD2	TRBJ2-5	CASSFFGTSGQETQYF	TGTGCCAGCAGCTTCTTCGGGACTAGCGGACAAGAGACCCAGTACTTC
TRBV27	.	TRBD1	TRBJ2-3	CASSPLPVGTGGADTQYF	TGTGCCAGCAGTCCCCTACCTGTCGGGACAGGGGGAGCAGATACGCAGTATTTT
TRBV24-1	.	.	TRBJ2-4	CATSDSTTGLGVQYF	TGTGCCACCAGTGACTCAACGACTGGGTTAGGGGTTCAGTACTTC
TRBV11-2	.	.	TRBJ1-6	CASSLDRVNSPLHF	TGTGCCAGCAGCTTAGACAGGGTTAATTCACCCCTCCACTTT
TRBV6-1	few	.	TRBJ2-7	CASSEAESSYEQYF	TGTGCCAGCAGTGAAGCGGAGAGCTCCTACGAGCAGTACTTC
TRBV6-5	.	.	TRBJ1-2	CASSYVGRGYGYTF	TGTGCCAGCAGTTATGTCGGCAGGGGCTATGGCTACACCTTC
TRBV2	once	.	TRBJ2-6	CASRRVLSRGVLTF	TGTGCCAGCAGGAGGGTCCTGTCGCGGGGCGTCCTGACTTTC
TRBV10-3	.	TRBD2	TRBJ2-7	CAISEPGTRGLAGGYEQYF	TGTGCCATCAGTGAACCTGGTACTCGAGGCCTAGCGGGGGGCTACGAGCAGTACTTC
TRBV18	.	TRBD2	TRBJ2-7	CASSRLAGGLSYEQYF	TGTGCCAGCTCACGGCTAGCGGGGGGTCTTTCCTACGAGCAGTACTTC